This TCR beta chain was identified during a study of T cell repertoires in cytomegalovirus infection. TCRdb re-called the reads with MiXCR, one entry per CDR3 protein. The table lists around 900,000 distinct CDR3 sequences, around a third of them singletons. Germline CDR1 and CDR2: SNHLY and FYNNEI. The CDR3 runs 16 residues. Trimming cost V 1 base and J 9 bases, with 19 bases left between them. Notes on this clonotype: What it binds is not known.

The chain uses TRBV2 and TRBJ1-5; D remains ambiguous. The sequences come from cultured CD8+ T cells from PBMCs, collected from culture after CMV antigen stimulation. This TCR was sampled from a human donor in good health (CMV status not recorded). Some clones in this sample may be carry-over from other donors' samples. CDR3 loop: CASSEEPTAAILPQHF. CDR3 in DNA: TGTGCCAGCAGTGAAGAGCCCACGGCAGCAATCTTGCCCCAGCATTTT. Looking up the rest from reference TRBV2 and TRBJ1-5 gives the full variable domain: EPEVTQTPSHQVTQMGQEVILRCVPISNHLYFYWYRQILGQKVEFLVSFYNNEISEKSEIFDDQFSVERPDGSNFTLKIRSTKLEDSAMYFCASSEEPTAAILPQHFGDGTRLSIL.